The 2 T cell receptor beta chains below were found in one sample sequenced in a study of blood T cell repertoires in COVID-19. The protocol was immunoSEQ multiplex PCR, while the TCRdb copy is restricted to in-frame clones and leaves out a portion. The data show 45,000 to 60,000 clones, about four fifths seen once. Sample: peripheral blood. These receptor sequences come from an elderly man with COVID-19, enrolled during active disease.

V and J are TRBV7-2 and TRBJ1-2; 7 bases agree with TRBD1. With V trimmed by 4 bases and J by 8 bases, 4 bases remained unmatched. The CDR3 is 12 amino acids. Germline lookup yields CDR1 SGHTA and CDR2 FQGNSA. The CDR3 coding sequence is TGTGCCAGCAGCTGGACAGGTGGGGGCTACACCTTC. Its translation is CASSWTGGGYTF.

J is TRBJ1-2 and V is TRBV2; 10 bases are shared with TRBD1. CDR1 and CDR2 (germline): SNHLY, FYNNEI. The CDR3 length is 15 residues. V gave up 6 bases and J gave up 4 bases; unmatched junction bases: 8. The CDR3 DNA is TGTGCCAGCAGGACAGGGGGCGGGCGCGTCTATGGCTACACCTTC. This encodes CASRTGGGRVYGYTF.